This T cell receptor beta chain was sequenced in a study of shared clonotypes between healthy human individuals. Study as a whole: Donors were two women and a few men aged 18 to 49.

This CDR3 contains 16 residues. The V gene end was trimmed by 9 bases and the J gene end by 5 bases; junction bases not matched to a gene: 11. Germline V gene sequence: CDR1 MNHEY, CDR2 SMNVEV (reference sequence). Clones were sequenced by immunoSEQ multiplex PCR, and TCRdb holds only the in-frame ones, with some missing. Found here are 550,000 to 700,000 clones, 60% to 75% of them singletons; the top ten hold around 2%. Among the donors, all were Caucasian adults who lived in Nashville, Tennessee. This TCR came from a woman aged 30 to 39 in good health. Sequencing was done on a sample of memory CD4+ T cells sorted from blood. The subset: CD45RA-negative fraction. The chain couples TRBV27 to TRBJ1-6; TRBD1 aligns across 9 bases. This CDR3 is CASRRGQGGHNSPLHF. As DNA, the CDR3 is TGTGCCAGTAGAAGGGGACAGGGCGGCCATAATTCACCCCTCCACTTT.